This T cell receptor beta chain was recovered during a study of blood T cell repertoires in COVID-19. Study-level background: Whether acute or convalescent, the COVID-19 samples came from the United States, Italy and Spain. Nucleic acid was either cDNA or gDNA, and it came from T cells, B-cell-depleted T cells, or PBMCs.

Per the original methods: Amplification of reference gene primers was used by the study to estimate nucleated cell counts. Measured with immunoSEQ multiplex PCR; TCRdb has only the in-frame clones, and not every one. Clone size and V and J calls were adopted from that table, with D and trimming inferred from the DNA. The top ten clones hold around 1.2% of a sample with fewer than 250,000 clones, roughly 94% of them seen once. Sequencing was carried out using peripheral blood. The sequence was obtained from a young man with acute or convalescent COVID-19.

CDR3 bases: TGTGCCAGCAGCCAAGATCTCCGGAGGGGATCCCCTTACGAGCAGTACTTC. It is translated as CASSQDLRRGSPYEQYF. The rearrangement uses TRBV4-2 and TRBJ2-7, with a weak D call TRBD2 (6 bases). There are 17 residues in the CDR3. Per germline, CDR1 LGHNA and CDR2 YNFKEQ. Trimming stripped 0 bases from V and 4 bases from J, with 19 bases between.